This T cell receptor (beta chain) was found in a study of shared clonotypes between healthy human individuals. Points from the study as a whole: The low donor count limited represented genetic and exposure-history diversity. Clonotypes shared by all four sorted-subset donors had higher generation probabilities than non-shared clonotypes. Naive subsets generally exceeded memory subsets in estimated richness.

The method was immunoSEQ multiplex PCR; TCRdb's version includes in-frame clones alone and lacks a portion of them. The sample shows some 1,900,000 clones, 85% to 95% of them seen only once. The CDR3 spans 15 residues. V lost 4 bases to trimming and J lost 0 bases; unmatched junction nucleotides: 5. CDR1 SGDLS and CDR2 YYNGEE come from the germline V gene. As regards this clone: Its antigen remains unknown. At the DNA level, this CDR3 is encoded by other sequences in the same sample as well.

CD45RO-negative cells were positively selected for CCR7, leaving out terminally differentiated effector memory CD45RA+ cells. Healthy HIV-negative adults with no recent acute infections or vaccinations were recruited as donors. This chain joins TRBV9 and TRBJ2-7; 9 positions agree with TRBD1. The TCR originated in a man aged 18-30 years in good health. Material: naive CD8+ T cells sorted from blood. The CDR3 loop is CASSPGQGSSYEQYF. DNA of the CDR3: TGTGCCAGCAGCCCCGGACAGGGGAGCTCCTACGAGCAGTACTTC.